One sample yielded the 6 T cell receptor beta chains listed below, sequenced in a study of CD8 T cells in Susac syndrome. Reverse transcription used roughly 0.5 to 1 ug RNA and random hexamers. Each CDR3 protein gets one entry after TCRdb re-called the immunoSEQ multiplex PCR reads with MiXCR. Of roughly 160,000 distinct CDR3 sequences in the sample, about 96% were seen once. Source material: CD4+ T cells from PBMCs. The receptors stem from a human donor with Susac syndrome.

DNA of the CDR3: TGTGCCAGCAGCGCGACAGGTTTCCGGGAGACCCAGTACTTC. Translated: CASSATGFRETQYF. This sequence joins TRBV13 and TRBJ2-5; TRBD1 might be the D (6 bases). Germline V gene lookup returns CDR1 PRHDT and CDR2 FYEKMQ (reference sequence). Between the trimmed V and J ends, which lost 5 bases and 5 bases, there was a span of 15 bases. The CDR3 totals 14 residues.

The J gene is TRBJ1-3, the V gene TRBV18, with D tentatively TRBD1 (5 bases). Germline assignment: CDR1 KGHSH and CDR2 LQKENI. The ends were cut back, 1 base at V and 1 base at J, with 11 bases in the middle. This CDR3 is 16 amino acids long. The CDR3 DNA reads as TGTGCCAGCTCACCACAAGCCTCAGGGTCTGGAAACACCATATATTTT. Its protein is CASSPQASGSGNTIYF.

The chain uses TRBV28 and TRBJ2-5; no reliable D call. V was shortened by 1 base and J by 1 base, with 10 bases between the two germline ends. The CDR3 is 15 residues long. Germline CDR1 reads MDHEN; CDR2 reads SYDVKM. CDR3 nucleotide sequence: TGTGCCAGCAGTTTATCATCAGTGTTCCAAGAGACCCAGTACTTC. Translated, it gives CASSLSSVFQETQYF.

The chain carries TRBV7-3 and TRBJ1-1, with D possibly matching TRBD1 (6 bases). The CDR3 extends over 13 amino acids. CDR1 is SGHTA, CDR2 FQGTGA, per germline. Trimming stripped 2 bases from V and 6 bases from J, with 10 bases between. The CDR3 DNA reads TGTGCCAGCAGCTTATTAAAGGGGGCTGAAGCTTTCTTT. Its protein product is CASSLLKGAEAFF. Drawing the rest from reference TRBV7-3 and TRBJ1-1, the complete variable domain is GAGVSQTPSNKVTEKGKYVELRCDPISGHTALYWYRQSLGQGPEFLIYFQGTGAADDSGLPNDRFFAVRPEGSVSTLKIQRTERGDSAVYLCASSLLKGAEAFFGQGTRLTVV.

The chain uses TRBV5-1 and TRBJ2-5; D may be TRBD1 (5 bases). Germline values: CDR1 SGHRS, CDR2 YFSETQ. The germline V and J ends were trimmed by 4 bases and 4 bases, with 11 bases remaining between them. CDR3 length equals 13 residues. This CDR3 reads CASSPRQRETQYF. In DNA, the CDR3 is TGCGCCAGCAGCCCCCGACAGAGAGAGACCCAGTACTTC. Using reference TRBV5-1 and TRBJ2-5 for the parts outside the CDR3, the full variable domain is KAGVTQTPRYLIKTRGQQVTLSCSPISGHRSVSWYQQTPGQGLQFLFEYFSETQRNKGNFPGRFSGRQFSNSRSEMNVSTLELGDSALYLCASSPRQRETQYFGPGTRLLVL.

In this sample, this clonotype turned up once. The V and J genes are TRBV7-2 and TRBJ2-5; weak D call: TRBD2 (6 bases). The CDR3 extends over 16 amino acids. Trimming took 3 bases from V and 5 from J, leaving 19 bases between them. Germline V gene sequence: CDR1 SGHTA, CDR2 FQGNSA. CDR3 region: CASSFPAGGAAETQYF. Here the CDR3 DNA reads TGTGCCAGCAGCTTCCCGGCGGGCGGGGCGGCGGAGACCCAGTACTTC.